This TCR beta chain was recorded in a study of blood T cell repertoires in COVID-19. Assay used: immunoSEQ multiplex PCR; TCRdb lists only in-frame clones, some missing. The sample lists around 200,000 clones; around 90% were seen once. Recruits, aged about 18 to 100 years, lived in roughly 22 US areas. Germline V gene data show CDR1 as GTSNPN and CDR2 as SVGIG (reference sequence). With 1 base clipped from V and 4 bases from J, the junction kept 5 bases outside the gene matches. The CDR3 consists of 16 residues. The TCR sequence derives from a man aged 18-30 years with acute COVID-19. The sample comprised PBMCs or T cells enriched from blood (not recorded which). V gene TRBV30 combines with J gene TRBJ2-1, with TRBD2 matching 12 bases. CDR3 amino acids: CAWSGLAGEGYNEQFF. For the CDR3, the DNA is TGTGCCTGGAGTGGACTAGCGGGAGAGGGTTACAATGAGCAGTTCTTC.